Listed below are T cell receptor beta chains from one sample, sequenced in a study of blood T cell repertoires in COVID-19. Sequencing was performed with immunoSEQ multiplex PCR; in TCRdb, only in-frame clones are kept and a portion is missing. Seen here are fewer than 300,000 clones, approximately 92% observed once, and the top ten hold under 3%. The sample consisted of peripheral blood. These TCRs come from a person aged 18 to 29 with COVID-19, enrolled during active disease. CDR3s include the opening cysteine and the closing phenylalanine or tryptophan. The order of the fields is D gene, J gene, clone size, V gene, CDR3 protein. The D gene is left open where the match is weak. Expanded clones get a size class; other rows say once, few or many, or leave the size out.

d_gene: -; j_gene: TRBJ2-3; abundance: -; v_gene: TRBV28; CDR3aa: CASNAPLFHTQYF
d_gene: TRBD1; j_gene: TRBJ1-1; abundance: -; v_gene: TRBV11-2; CDR3aa: CASSFGQGNTEAFF
d_gene: TRBD1; j_gene: TRBJ1-6; abundance: few; v_gene: TRBV28; CDR3aa: CASSAQQGRISPLHF
d_gene: TRBD2; j_gene: TRBJ2-5; abundance: -; v_gene: TRBV10-3; CDR3aa: CAISVSSGMRETQYF
d_gene: -; j_gene: TRBJ1-2; abundance: -; v_gene: TRBV5-1; CDR3aa: CASTWTEVSYGYTF
d_gene: TRBD1; j_gene: TRBJ1-1; abundance: -; v_gene: TRBV19; CDR3aa: CASSDRGTVETFF
d_gene: -; j_gene: TRBJ1-1; abundance: -; v_gene: TRBV9; CDR3aa: CASSVAGRGGTEAFF
d_gene: TRBD1; j_gene: TRBJ2-7; abundance: -; v_gene: TRBV27; CDR3aa: CASSLGTGGSYEQYF
d_gene: -; j_gene: TRBJ2-1; abundance: -; v_gene: TRBV9; CDR3aa: CASSGDPGVDEQFF
d_gene: TRBD2; j_gene: TRBJ2-1; abundance: -; v_gene: TRBV10-3; CDR3aa: CATASGRNEQFF
d_gene: -; j_gene: TRBJ1-2; abundance: -; v_gene: TRBV20-1; CDR3aa: CSAGTHGYTF
d_gene: -; j_gene: TRBJ1-2; abundance: -; v_gene: TRBV6-5; CDR3aa: CASSSLQGSGGYTF
d_gene: -; j_gene: TRBJ2-7; abundance: -; v_gene: TRBV5-1; CDR3aa: CASSLGTGYEYEQYF
d_gene: -; j_gene: TRBJ2-7; abundance: -; v_gene: TRBV29-1; CDR3aa: CSVEDPAAHF
d_gene: TRBD1; j_gene: TRBJ1-1; abundance: -; v_gene: TRBV4-3; CDR3aa: CASSRTGTGAEAFF
d_gene: TRBD1; j_gene: TRBJ1-2; abundance: few; v_gene: TRBV3-1/TRBV3-2; CDR3aa: CASSLYDRGSGYTF
d_gene: TRBD2; j_gene: TRBJ2-1; abundance: -; v_gene: TRBV9; CDR3aa: CASSVAPEAGGFNEQFF
d_gene: TRBD2; j_gene: TRBJ2-7; abundance: -; v_gene: TRBV19; CDR3aa: CASSDPSGGHYEQYF
d_gene: TRBD1; j_gene: TRBJ1-5; abundance: -; v_gene: TRBV5-5; CDR3aa: CASSQGQGNNQPQHF
d_gene: -; j_gene: TRBJ1-1; abundance: -; v_gene: TRBV5-6; CDR3aa: CASSRRDTEAFF
d_gene: -; j_gene: TRBJ1-1; abundance: -; v_gene: TRBV3-1/TRBV3-2; CDR3aa: CASSHLGGNEAFF
d_gene: -; j_gene: TRBJ2-4; abundance: few; v_gene: TRBV2; CDR3aa: CASETWGDIQYF
d_gene: TRBD1; j_gene: TRBJ1-1; abundance: -; v_gene: TRBV27; CDR3aa: CASSVQGDTEAFF
d_gene: TRBD1; j_gene: TRBJ2-7; abundance: -; v_gene: TRBV4-3; CDR3aa: CASSQEVWDREGAYEQYF
d_gene: -; j_gene: TRBJ1-4; abundance: -; v_gene: TRBV28; CDR3aa: CASQGPGEKLFF
d_gene: -; j_gene: TRBJ1-2; abundance: -; v_gene: TRBV6-1; CDR3aa: CASSEGAHYGYTF
d_gene: -; j_gene: TRBJ2-1; abundance: -; v_gene: TRBV5-5; CDR3aa: CASSPFIGEQFF
d_gene: TRBD2; j_gene: TRBJ2-2; abundance: -; v_gene: TRBV7-6; CDR3aa: CASSLVREGDTGELFF
d_gene: TRBD2; j_gene: TRBJ2-1; abundance: once; v_gene: TRBV24-1; CDR3aa: CATIGERETHNEQFF
d_gene: TRBD1; j_gene: TRBJ1-2; abundance: -; v_gene: TRBV18; CDR3aa: CASSPRDRNYGYTF
d_gene: -; j_gene: TRBJ2-2; abundance: once; v_gene: TRBV28; CDR3aa: CASGEMATGELFF
d_gene: TRBD1; j_gene: TRBJ2-3; abundance: -; v_gene: TRBV6-4; CDR3aa: CASSDGTGGDTQYF
d_gene: TRBD2; j_gene: TRBJ2-7; abundance: -; v_gene: TRBV5-1; CDR3aa: CASSLEAFSGIAYEQYF
d_gene: TRBD2; j_gene: TRBJ2-3; abundance: -; v_gene: TRBV28; CDR3aa: CASSLFPFLAGRITDTQYF
d_gene: -; j_gene: TRBJ1-2; abundance: once; v_gene: TRBV12-3/TRBV12-4; CDR3aa: CASSYQGIYTF
d_gene: -; j_gene: TRBJ2-5; abundance: -; v_gene: TRBV6-5; CDR3aa: CASSPFPRLVKTQYF
d_gene: TRBD1; j_gene: TRBJ2-3; abundance: -; v_gene: TRBV24-1; CDR3aa: CATSGRRTGGGTDTQYF
d_gene: -; j_gene: TRBJ1-6; abundance: -; v_gene: TRBV4-1; CDR3aa: CASSQLNSPLHF
d_gene: TRBD2; j_gene: TRBJ2-1; abundance: -; v_gene: TRBV2; CDR3aa: CAITGTSGTFEQFF
d_gene: TRBD2; j_gene: TRBJ2-1; abundance: -; v_gene: TRBV9; CDR3aa: CASSALAGPKYNEQFF
d_gene: TRBD1; j_gene: TRBJ1-4; abundance: -; v_gene: TRBV2; CDR3aa: CASRRGQGNEKLFF
d_gene: TRBD1; j_gene: TRBJ2-6; abundance: -; v_gene: TRBV24-1; CDR3aa: CATSEGTGTPGANVLTF
d_gene: TRBD2; j_gene: TRBJ2-5; abundance: -; v_gene: TRBV2; CDR3aa: CASSVLTSGNQETQYF
d_gene: TRBD2; j_gene: TRBJ2-2; abundance: -; v_gene: TRBV19; CDR3aa: CASSIGLAGYTGELFF
d_gene: TRBD2; j_gene: TRBJ2-3; abundance: -; v_gene: TRBV3-1/TRBV3-2; CDR3aa: CASSHIPSSGRTDTQYF
d_gene: -; j_gene: TRBJ1-2; abundance: -; v_gene: TRBV4-1; CDR3aa: CASSQERYPVWGPPYGYTF
d_gene: TRBD2; j_gene: TRBJ2-7; abundance: -; v_gene: TRBV4-2; CDR3aa: CASSQVLGTRLDEQYF
d_gene: -; j_gene: TRBJ1-5; abundance: -; v_gene: TRBV5-6; CDR3aa: CASSLQGRFQPQHF
d_gene: TRBD2; j_gene: TRBJ2-7; abundance: few; v_gene: TRBV7-2; CDR3aa: CASSPGTTYYEQYF
d_gene: -; j_gene: TRBJ1-1; abundance: -; v_gene: TRBV6-2/TRBV6-3; CDR3aa: CASSSGQFENTEAFF
d_gene: TRBD2; j_gene: TRBJ2-1; abundance: -; v_gene: TRBV29-1; CDR3aa: CSVIKRREGWFNEQFF